These T cell receptor beta chains were read from a single sample in a study of cytomegalovirus exposure and HLA in healthy donors. Assay: immunoSEQ multiplex PCR; the TCRdb copy retains only in-frame clones and omits some. The sample has about 110,000 clones, about 76% seen once; the top ten hold under 8%. The sequenced material came from PBMCs. Receptors were obtained from a woman aged 45-59 years in good health and CMV-seropositive. Both conserved end residues are part of each CDR3.

V gene	CDR3 length	J gene	CDR3 protein
TRBV9	17	TRBJ2-7	CASSFTSGTGSSYEQYF
TRBV27	15	TRBJ2-7	CASSTGDRPQVGQYF
TRBV15	20	TRBJ2-1	CATSRTRGLAGGLGYNEQFF
TRBV6-5	14	TRBJ1-2	CASRVQGFDYGYTF
TRBV4-1	16	TRBJ1-4	CASSLLPGGFREKLFF
TRBV23-1	16	TRBJ2-7	CASSQPTQGSEYEQYF
TRBV28	13	TRBJ2-3	CASTTGETDTQYF
TRBV6-1	13	TRBJ2-5	CASTLGHQETQYF
TRBV9	16	TRBJ2-7	CASSVGFPTSRDEQYF
TRBV5-1	13	TRBJ2-4	CASSPEGANIQYF
TRBV5-1	15	TRBJ1-4	CASSPEGIGARQLFF
TRBV19	15	TRBJ2-5	CASSIVGLARETQYF
TRBV7-2	17	TRBJ2-2	CASSFLRTSGGTGELFF
TRBV7-9	15	TRBJ2-1	CASSSTGSSYNEQFF
TRBV5-1	15	TRBJ1-2	CASSLEEVRGDGYTF
TRBV6-5	15	TRBJ1-2	CASSPRNRGQLGYTF
TRBV15	15	TRBJ1-4	CATSGGTVTNEKLFF
TRBV28	14	TRBJ1-1	CASSPAGVYTEAFF
TRBV7-3	15	TRBJ2-5	CASSLGAGSQETQYF
TRBV27	20	TRBJ2-6	CASRSPGGDRGFTGANVLTF
TRBV25-1	11	TRBJ2-7	CACGQTYEQYF
TRBV25-1	15	TRBJ2-5	CASSEPRDFEETQYF
TRBV5-1	16	TRBJ2-7	CASSLALAGGSYEQYF
TRBV7-9	16	TRBJ2-2	CSSSLEAGSNTGELFF
TRBV11-2	15	TRBJ1-6	CASSLLTGYNSPLHF
TRBV6-5	14	TRBJ1-5	CASLAGLGNQPQHF
TRBV21-1	19	TRBJ2-6	CASSKVGGAPPSGANVLTF
TRBV27	16	TRBJ2-7	CASSLTRGGLSYEQYF
TRBV5-1	15	TRBJ1-4	CASTPAAGANEKLFF
TRBV6-5	14	TRBJ2-6	CATGGVRDSNVLTF
TRBV5-6	14	TRBJ1-3	CASSRAPGVGTIYF
TRBV2	15	TRBJ2-5	CASSVTGNTKGTQYF
TRBV6-5	16	TRBJ2-1	CASSYGAGVAYNEQFF
TRBV7-8	15	TRBJ2-2	CASSGRDRTTGELFF
TRBV7-6	14	TRBJ1-3	CASSSQGFGNTIYF
TRBV5-1	12	TRBJ2-7	CASSLEVGVVVF
TRBV28	18	TRBJ1-5	CASSRPRDRGYSNQPQHF
TRBV5-5	15	TRBJ2-7	CASRTTRGGWDEQYF
TRBV5-1	14	TRBJ1-2	CASSTGQSNYGYTF
TRBV28	14	TRBJ2-3	CASRYDRSTDTQYF
TRBV29-1	14	TRBJ1-1	CSVGPMTGITEAFF
TRBV5-5	14	TRBJ2-3	CASFRTGDTDTQYF
TRBV7-9	16	TRBJ2-2	CASSLVLAQNTGELFF
TRBV18	18	TRBJ1-1	CASSPGQGWVTRNTEAFF
TRBV6-5	15	TRBJ2-3	CASSYTGGVGVTQYF
TRBV7-9	17	TRBJ2-1	CASSPYPGRTGGDEQFF
TRBV7-9	14	TRBJ1-4	CASSSGAAGEKLFF
TRBV6-5	15	TRBJ1-1	CASSYAGTANTEAFF
TRBV27	12	TRBJ2-1	CASSFVNNEQFF
TRBV10-1	12	.	CASSPGIYEQYF
TRBV6-7	13	TRBJ1-1	CAPPVEGITEAFF
TRBV28	12	TRBJ2-4	CASSLTSGGKYF
TRBV4-1	17	TRBJ1-2	CASSQGSEQALNYGYTF
TRBV11-2	15	TRBJ2-1	CASSLGQDTYNEQFF
TRBV6-1	15	TRBJ2-3	CASSDLGTGTDTQYF
TRBV5-6	15	TRBJ1-6	CASSLYGEGNSPLHF
TRBV7-9	12	TRBJ2-3	CSSSVATDTQYF
TRBV5-1	16	TRBJ2-2	CASSLESQGASGELFF
TRBV30	12	TRBJ2-1	CVTGGSYNEQFF
TRBV11-1	17	TRBJ2-2	CASSLVSSGYNTGELFF